This entry is about one TCR beta chain. Its antigen is still unknown. The record originates from a study of T cell responses to AZD1222 COVID-19 vaccine. The study, taken as a whole, reports: Close to half of spike-specific TCRs reportedly recognize unmutated variant regions. Baseline antibody screening turned up just six or seven seropositive AZD1222 recipients.

Sequencing was performed with immunoSEQ multiplex PCR; in TCRdb, only in-frame clones are kept and a portion is missing. The repertoire includes 75,000 to 100,000 clones, about 88% of them detected once, and 1.6% sits in the top ten. The CDR3 extends over 16 amino acids. The V gene's germline CDR1 is MGHRA and CDR2 YSYEKL. V gave up 0 bases and J gave up 4 bases, with 15 bases separating them. The source was peripheral blood, collected on day 0 of AZD1222 vaccination. This chain uses TRBV4-1 with TRBJ1-2, with D unclear. The sequence derives from an adult in good health. CDR3 amino acids: CASSQDATPGSYGYTF. CDR3 nucleotide sequence: TGCGCCAGCAGCCAAGATGCGACCCCGGGTAGCTATGGCTACACCTTC.